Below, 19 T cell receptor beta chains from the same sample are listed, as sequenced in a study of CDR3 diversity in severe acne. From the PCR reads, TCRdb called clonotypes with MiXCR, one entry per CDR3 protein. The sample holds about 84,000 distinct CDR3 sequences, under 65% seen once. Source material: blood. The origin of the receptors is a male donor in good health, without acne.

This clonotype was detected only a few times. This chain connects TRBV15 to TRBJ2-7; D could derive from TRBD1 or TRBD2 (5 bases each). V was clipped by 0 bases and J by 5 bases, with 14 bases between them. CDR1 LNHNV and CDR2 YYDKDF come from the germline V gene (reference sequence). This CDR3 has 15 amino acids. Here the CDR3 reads CATSRDRGGGHEQYF. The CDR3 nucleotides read TGTGCCACCAGCAGAGATCGGGGTGGGGGACACGAGCAGTACTTC.

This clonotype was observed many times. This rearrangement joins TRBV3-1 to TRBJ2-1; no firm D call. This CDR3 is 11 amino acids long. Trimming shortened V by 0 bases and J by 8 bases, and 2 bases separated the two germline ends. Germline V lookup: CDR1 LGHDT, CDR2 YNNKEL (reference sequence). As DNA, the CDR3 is TGTGCCAGCAGCCAAGAATATGAGCAGTTCTTC. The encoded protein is CASSQEYEQFF.

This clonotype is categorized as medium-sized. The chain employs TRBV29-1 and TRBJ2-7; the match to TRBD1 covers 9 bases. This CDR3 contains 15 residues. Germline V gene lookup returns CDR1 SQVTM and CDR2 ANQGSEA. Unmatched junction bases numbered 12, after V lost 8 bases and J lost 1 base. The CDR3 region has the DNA TGCAGCCGACAGGGGGACAGGGTTTTGTCCTACGAGCAGTACTTC. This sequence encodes CSRQGDRVLSYEQYF.

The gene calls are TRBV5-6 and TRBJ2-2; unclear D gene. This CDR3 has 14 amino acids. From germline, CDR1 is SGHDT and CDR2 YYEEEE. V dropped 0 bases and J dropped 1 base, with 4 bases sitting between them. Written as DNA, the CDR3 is TGTGCCAGCAGCTTGGGGGTGAACACCGGGGAGCTGTTTTTT. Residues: CASSLGVNTGELFF. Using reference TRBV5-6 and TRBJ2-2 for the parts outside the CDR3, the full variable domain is DAGVTQSPTHLIKTRGQQVTLRCSPKSGHDTVSWYQQALGQGPQFIFQYYEEEERQRGNFPDRFSGHQFPNYSSELNVNALLLGDSALYLCASSLGVNTGELFFGEGSRLTVL.

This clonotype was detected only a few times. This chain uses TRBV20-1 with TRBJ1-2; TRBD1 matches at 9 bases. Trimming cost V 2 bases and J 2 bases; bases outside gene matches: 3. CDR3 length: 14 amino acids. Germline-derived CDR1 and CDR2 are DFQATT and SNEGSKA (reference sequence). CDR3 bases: TGCAGTGCTAGAATGGGACAGGGAAACTATGGCTACACCTTC. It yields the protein CSARMGQGNYGYTF.

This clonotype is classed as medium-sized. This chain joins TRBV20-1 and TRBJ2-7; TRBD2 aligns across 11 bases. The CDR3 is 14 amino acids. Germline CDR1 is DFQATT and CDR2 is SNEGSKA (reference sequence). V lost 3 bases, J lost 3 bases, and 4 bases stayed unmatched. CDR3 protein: CSARGLAVSYEQYF. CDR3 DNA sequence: TGCAGTGCTAGGGGACTAGCGGTCAGCTACGAGCAGTACTTC.

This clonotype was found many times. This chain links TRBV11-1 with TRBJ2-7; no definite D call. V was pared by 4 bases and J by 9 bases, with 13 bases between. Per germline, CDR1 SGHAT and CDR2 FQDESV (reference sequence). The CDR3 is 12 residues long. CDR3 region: CASSSPTLGQYF. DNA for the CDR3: TGTGCCAGCAGCTCCCCAACCCTGGGGCAGTACTTC.

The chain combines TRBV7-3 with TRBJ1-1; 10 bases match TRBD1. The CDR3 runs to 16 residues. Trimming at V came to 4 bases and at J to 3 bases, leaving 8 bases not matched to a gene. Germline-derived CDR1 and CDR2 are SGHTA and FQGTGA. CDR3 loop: CASSSTGGFMDTEAFF. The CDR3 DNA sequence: TGTGCCAGCAGCTCGACAGGGGGCTTTATGGACACTGAAGCTTTCTTT.

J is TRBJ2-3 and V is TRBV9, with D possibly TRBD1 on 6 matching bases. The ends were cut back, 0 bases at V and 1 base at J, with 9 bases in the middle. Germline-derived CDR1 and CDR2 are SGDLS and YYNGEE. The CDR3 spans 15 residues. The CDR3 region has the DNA TGTGCCAGCAGCGTAGATGACAGGCGCACAGATACGCAGTATTTT. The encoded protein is CASSVDDRRTDTQYF.

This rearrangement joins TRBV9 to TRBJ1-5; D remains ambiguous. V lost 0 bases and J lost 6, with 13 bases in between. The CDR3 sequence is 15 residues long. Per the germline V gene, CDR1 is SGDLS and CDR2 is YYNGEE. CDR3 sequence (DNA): TGTGCCAGCAGCGTAGAAGGCGGACCAAGTCAGCCCCAGCATTTT. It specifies CASSVEGGPSQPQHF.

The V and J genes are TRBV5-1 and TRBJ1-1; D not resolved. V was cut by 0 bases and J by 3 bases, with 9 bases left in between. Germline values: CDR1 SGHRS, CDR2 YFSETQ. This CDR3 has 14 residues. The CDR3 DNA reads TGCGCCAGCAGCTTGGCGGCAGCTGACACTGAAGCTTTCTTT. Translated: CASSLAAADTEAFF.

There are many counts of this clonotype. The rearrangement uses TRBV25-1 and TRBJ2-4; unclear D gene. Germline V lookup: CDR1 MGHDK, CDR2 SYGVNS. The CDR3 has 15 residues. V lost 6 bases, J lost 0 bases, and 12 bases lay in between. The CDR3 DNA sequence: TGTGCCAGCAGCCCAGGCCGCGTAGCCAAAAACATTCAGTACTTC. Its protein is CASSPGRVAKNIQYF.

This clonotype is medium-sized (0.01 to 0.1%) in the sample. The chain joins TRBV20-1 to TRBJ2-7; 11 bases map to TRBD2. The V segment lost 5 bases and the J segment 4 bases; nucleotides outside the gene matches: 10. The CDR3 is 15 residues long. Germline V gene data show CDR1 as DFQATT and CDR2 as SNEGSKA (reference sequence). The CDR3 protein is CSAWATSGAQYEQYF. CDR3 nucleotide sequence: TGCAGTGCTTGGGCGACTAGCGGGGCCCAGTACGAGCAGTACTTC.

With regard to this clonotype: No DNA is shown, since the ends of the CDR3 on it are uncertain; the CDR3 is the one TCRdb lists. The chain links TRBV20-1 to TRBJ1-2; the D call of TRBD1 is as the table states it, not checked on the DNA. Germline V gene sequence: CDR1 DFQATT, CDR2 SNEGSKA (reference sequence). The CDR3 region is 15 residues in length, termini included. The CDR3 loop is CVLLCQQSGGRGYTF.

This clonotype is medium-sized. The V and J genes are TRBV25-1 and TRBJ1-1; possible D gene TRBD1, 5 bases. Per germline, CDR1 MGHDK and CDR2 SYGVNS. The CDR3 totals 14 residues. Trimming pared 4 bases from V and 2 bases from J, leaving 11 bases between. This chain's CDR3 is CASSAQGRNTEAFF. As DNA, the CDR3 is TGTGCCAGCAGTGCGCAGGGCAGAAACACTGAAGCTTTCTTT. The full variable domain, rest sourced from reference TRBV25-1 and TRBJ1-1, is EADIYQTPRYLVIGTGKKITLECSQTMGHDKMYWYQQDPGMELHLIHYSYGVNSTEKGDLSSESTVSRIRTEHFPLTLESARPSHTSQYLCASSAQGRNTEAFFGQGTRLTVV.

The CDR3 loop is CAISDWQGARSEKLFF. CDR3 bases: TGTGCCATCAGTGACTGGCAGGGGGCGCGATCTGAAAAACTGTTTTTT. V is TRBV10-3 and J is TRBJ1-4, with 8 bases matching TRBD1. The junction had 10 bases not matched to a gene; V was cut back by 3 bases and J by 7 bases. CDR1 is ENHRY, CDR2 SYGVKD, per germline. The CDR3 runs to 16 residues.

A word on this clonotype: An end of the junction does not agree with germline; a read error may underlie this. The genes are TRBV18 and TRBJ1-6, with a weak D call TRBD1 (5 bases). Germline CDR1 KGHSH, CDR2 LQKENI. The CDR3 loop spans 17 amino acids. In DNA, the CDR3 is TGTGCCAGCTCGCCACTAATTCCGGGACGGGTGGCTTCATCCCTCCACTTT. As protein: CASSPLIPGRVASSLHF.

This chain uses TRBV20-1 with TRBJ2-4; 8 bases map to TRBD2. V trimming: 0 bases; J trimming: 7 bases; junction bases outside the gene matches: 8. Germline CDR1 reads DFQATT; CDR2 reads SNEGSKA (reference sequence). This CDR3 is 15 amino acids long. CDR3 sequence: CSARDSRGVTNIQYF. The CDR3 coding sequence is TGCAGTGCTAGAGATTCGCGGGGGGTAACGAACATTCAGTACTTC.

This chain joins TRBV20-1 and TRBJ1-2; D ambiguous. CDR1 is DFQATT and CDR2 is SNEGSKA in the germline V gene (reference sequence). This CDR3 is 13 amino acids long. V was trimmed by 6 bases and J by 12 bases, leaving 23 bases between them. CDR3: CSAPWEGGYGNTF. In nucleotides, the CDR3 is TGCAGTGCCCCTTGGGAGGGCGGGTATGGAAACACCTTC.